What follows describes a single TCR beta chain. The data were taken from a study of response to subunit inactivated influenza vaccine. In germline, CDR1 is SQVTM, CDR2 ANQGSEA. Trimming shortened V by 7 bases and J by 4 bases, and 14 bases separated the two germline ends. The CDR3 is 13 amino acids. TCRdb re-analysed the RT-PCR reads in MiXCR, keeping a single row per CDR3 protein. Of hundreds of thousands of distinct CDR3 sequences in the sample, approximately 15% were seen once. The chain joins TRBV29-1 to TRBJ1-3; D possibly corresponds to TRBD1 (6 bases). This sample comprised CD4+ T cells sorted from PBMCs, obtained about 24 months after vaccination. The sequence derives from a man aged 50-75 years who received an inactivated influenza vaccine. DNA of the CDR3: TGCAGCGGACAGGAGACCTCCGGAAACACCATATATTTT. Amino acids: CSGQETSGNTIYF.